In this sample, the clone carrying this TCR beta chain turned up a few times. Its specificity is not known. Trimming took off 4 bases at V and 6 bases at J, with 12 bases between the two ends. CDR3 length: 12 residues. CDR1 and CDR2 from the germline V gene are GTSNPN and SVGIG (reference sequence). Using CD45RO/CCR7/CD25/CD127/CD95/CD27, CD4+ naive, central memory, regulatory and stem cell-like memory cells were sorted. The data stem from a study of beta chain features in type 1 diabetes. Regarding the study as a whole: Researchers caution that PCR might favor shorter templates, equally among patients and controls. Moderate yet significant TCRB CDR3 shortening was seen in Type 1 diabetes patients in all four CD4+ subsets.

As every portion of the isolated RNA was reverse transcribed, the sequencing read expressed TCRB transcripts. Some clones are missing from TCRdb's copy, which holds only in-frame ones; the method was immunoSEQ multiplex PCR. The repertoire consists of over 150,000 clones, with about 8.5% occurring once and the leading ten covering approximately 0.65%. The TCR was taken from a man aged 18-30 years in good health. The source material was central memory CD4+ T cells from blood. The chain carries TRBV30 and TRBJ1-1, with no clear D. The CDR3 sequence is CAWIKPAAEAFF. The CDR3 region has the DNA TGTGCCTGGATCAAGCCCGCCGCTGAAGCTTTCTTT. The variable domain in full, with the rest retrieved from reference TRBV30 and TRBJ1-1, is SQTIHQWPATLVQPVGSPLSLECTVEGTSNPNLYWYRQAAGRGLQLLFYSVGIGQISSEVPQNLSASRPQDRQFILSSKKLLLSDSGFYLCAWIKPAAEAFFGQGTRLTVV.